Detailed here is one T cell receptor beta chain. As to treatment: around 19 received Ad26.COV2.S at low or high dose, single or two shots; 5 received placebo; per-sample allocation not given. Collection of samples fell on day 63 after the first vaccine or placebo injection. Profiled with immunoSEQ multiplex PCR; TCRdb holds only in-frame clones, not every one. This repertoire shows 440,000 or so clones, less than 95% found once; its top ten account for around 4.5%. The V gene's germline CDR1 is SGHAT and CDR2 FQNNGV. The CDR3 is made up of 16 amino acids. J lost 4 bases, V lost 0 bases, and 5 bases had no gene match. The data stem from a study of Ad26.COV2.S vaccination and SARS-CoV-2 variants.

The chain recombines TRBV11-2 with TRBJ2-2; 7 nucleotides align to TRBD1. The material was peripheral blood, obtained in a trial of Ad26.COV2.S vaccine versus placebo. This TCR was recovered from a person aged 18-60 years who received the Ad26.COV2.S COVID-19 vaccine or a placebo. This CDR3 is CASSLDRRTGTGELFF. Here the CDR3 DNA reads TGTGCCAGCAGCTTAGATCGGAGGACAGGCACCGGGGAGCTGTTTTTT.